One sample yielded the 17 T cell receptor beta chains listed below, sequenced in a study of shared clonotypes between healthy human individuals. TCRdb's copy holds only in-frame clones and misses some; the assay was immunoSEQ multiplex PCR. In the table there are roughly 770,000 clones, 90% to 98% of which are singletons. CD45RO-negative, CCR7-selected cells formed the naive CD8 fraction, which excluded terminally differentiated effector memory CD45RA+ cells. Sequenced sample: naive CD8+ T cells sorted from blood. Source of these receptors: a man under 40 in good health.

This sequence joins TRBV27 and TRBJ2-7; D call uncertain. The germline V gene has CDR1 MNHEY and CDR2 SMNVEV (reference sequence). Trimming took 2 bases from V and 3 from J, leaving 23 bases between them. The CDR3 contains 18 residues. CDR3 nucleotides: TGTGCCAGCAGTTTAGGGCCTTTTGGCAGTCCTAGTCTCTACGAGCAGTACTTC. Encoded protein: CASSLGPFGSPSLYEQYF.

CDR3 amino acids: CASSQEWRELNIQYF. The DNA of the CDR3 is TGCGCCAGCAGCCAAGAGTGGCGGGAGCTAAACATTCAGTACTTC. The chain recombines TRBV4-3 with TRBJ2-4; 7 bases align to TRBD2. The germline V gene has CDR1 LGHNA and CDR2 YSLEER. The J segment lost 6 bases and the V segment lost 0 bases, leaving 5 bases of the junction unmatched. The CDR3 runs 15 residues.

For this clone: This sample includes further DNA sequences coding for the same CDR3. In nucleotides, the CDR3 is TGCAGCGTCGTACTAGCGGGAGTCTACGAGCAGTACTTC. Its protein is CSVVLAGVYEQYF. V usage is TRBV29-1 and J usage is TRBJ2-7, with 11 positions matching TRBD2. The germline V gene has CDR1 SQVTM and CDR2 ANQGSEA. This CDR3 is built from 13 residues. V dropped 6 bases and J dropped 3; count of bases not matched to a gene: 4.

The V gene is TRBV7-8, the J gene TRBJ2-7, with D unclear. Germline CDR1 SGHVS, CDR2 FQNEAQ. Trimming stripped 7 bases from V and 5 bases from J, with 18 bases between. The CDR3 consists of 14 residues. The CDR3 reads CASIQGTASHEQYF. In DNA, the CDR3 is TGTGCCAGCATCCAAGGTACGGCTTCCCACGAGCAGTACTTC.

This chain connects TRBV19 to TRBJ2-2; a weak D match, TRBD2 (6 bases). Germline V gene data show CDR1 as LNHDA and CDR2 as SQIVND (reference sequence). V gave up 7 bases and J gave up 1 base, with 13 bases separating them. The CDR3 totals 15 residues. The CDR3 loop reads CASTRLGENTGELFF. The CDR3 DNA is TGTGCCAGTACCAGACTAGGGGAGAACACCGGGGAGCTGTTTTTT.

This chain links TRBV7-9 with TRBJ1-3, with 9 bases aligning to TRBD1. There are 17 residues in the CDR3. J lost 4 bases, V lost 6 bases, and 13 bases had no gene match. CDR1 and CDR2 (germline): SEHNR, FQNEAQ (reference sequence). Written as DNA, the CDR3 is TGTGCCAGCAGGCCGTCTTCATACAGGGGGCAGGGAAACACCATATATTTT. Its protein product is CASRPSSYRGQGNTIYF.

With respect to this clone: Other DNA sequences in the same sample also yield this CDR3. This rearrangement joins TRBV7-9 to TRBJ1-1, with D tentatively TRBD1 (5 bases). This CDR3 contains 15 residues. Germline V CDR1 and CDR2: SEHNR, FQNEAQ (reference sequence). The V gene lost 0 bases and the J gene lost 1 base, with 9 bases spanning the gap. CDR3 region: CASSLARTGNTEAFF. The CDR3 DNA reads TGTGCCAGCAGCTTAGCGCGTACAGGGAACACTGAAGCTTTCTTT.

This chain links TRBV5-5 with TRBJ2-7, with D maybe TRBD2 (6 bases). Germline assignment: CDR1 SGHKS and CDR2 YYEKEE (reference sequence). Deletions cut 0 bases from V and 2 bases from J, with 18 bases between. This CDR3 spans 17 amino acids. CDR3 coding DNA: TGTGCCAGCAGCTTGGAGGCTAGCGAGGACATTACCTACGAGCAGTACTTC. Protein product: CASSLEASEDITYEQYF.

The chain is built from TRBV7-9 and TRBJ2-7, with D unclear. V shed 5 bases and J shed 4 bases, with 9 bases lying between them. There are 12 residues in the CDR3. Germline CDR1 reads SEHNR; CDR2 reads FQNEAQ (reference sequence). The CDR3 coding sequence is TGTGCCAGCAGCATACGACCTTACGAGCAGTACTTC. It encodes CASSIRPYEQYF.

The rearrangement joins TRBV7-9 to TRBJ2-6; maybe TRBD2 (5 bases). V shed 5 bases and J shed 0 bases, with 20 bases lying between them. Germline values: CDR1 SEHNR, CDR2 FQNEAQ (reference sequence). The CDR3 runs 19 residues. DNA of the CDR3: TGTGCCAGCAGCGATTCTTCGGTCGGGGAAGGCTCTGGGGCCAACGTCCTGACTTTC. Its protein product is CASSDSSVGEGSGANVLTF.

This rearrangement joins TRBV4-1 to TRBJ2-7; maybe TRBD1 (6 bases). The CDR3 length is 14 residues. The ends were cut back, 3 bases at V and 5 bases at J, with 14 bases in the middle. Germline V lookup: CDR1 MGHRA, CDR2 YSYEKL. CDR3 sequence (DNA): TGCGCCAGCAGCCAGACTGGACAGCTCCACGAGCAGTACTTC. This encodes CASSQTGQLHEQYF.

V is TRBV4-1 and J is TRBJ2-7, with 9 nucleotides matching TRBD1. V shed 4 bases, J shed 3 bases, and the junction held 10 bases outside the gene matches. This CDR3 is built from 16 residues. Germline loops: CDR1 MGHRA, CDR2 YSYEKL. The CDR3 DNA reads TGCGCCAGCAGCCTTCTTGGGACAGGGACTCTCTACGAGCAGTACTTC. As protein: CASSLLGTGTLYEQYF.

The J gene is TRBJ1-3, the V gene TRBV11-2; D remains unclear. Per germline, CDR1 SGHAT and CDR2 FQNNGV. The CDR3 length is 13 residues. V dropped 6 bases and J dropped 1 base, with 7 bases sitting between them. Here the CDR3 DNA reads TGTGCCAGCAGAGGAGGGTCTGGAAACACCATATATTTT. Amino acid sequence: CASRGGSGNTIYF.

The chain links TRBV2 to TRBJ2-7; TRBD1 might be the D (6 bases). Germline CDR1 is SNHLY and CDR2 is FYNNEI. Trimming shortened V by 4 bases and J by 4 bases, and 17 bases separated the two germline ends. The CDR3 sequence is 15 residues long. The CDR3 nucleotides are TGTGCCAGCAGTGGAGAACAGGGTTCTTTGTACGAGCAGTACTTC. Encoded protein: CASSGEQGSLYEQYF.

This chain uses TRBV5-1 with TRBJ1-1; tentative D call: TRBD1 (5 bases). CDR3 size: 13 residues. Trimming removed 0 bases from V and 7 bases from J, with 10 bases in between. Germline-derived CDR1 and CDR2 are SGHRS and YFSETQ. The CDR3 spells CASSLVQDVEAFF. CDR3 in DNA: TGCGCCAGCAGCTTGGTACAGGACGTTGAAGCTTTCTTT.

The chain couples TRBV25-1 to TRBJ1-1; no clear D. V was trimmed by 8 bases and J by 1 base, leaving 5 bases between them. The germline V gene has CDR1 MGHDK and CDR2 SYGVNS. The CDR3 is 11 residues long. CDR3 in amino acids: CASLGNTEAFF. The CDR3 nucleotides are TGTGCCAGCTTGGGGAACACTGAAGCTTTCTTT. Looking up the rest from reference TRBV25-1 and TRBJ1-1 gives the full variable domain: EADIYQTPRYLVIGTGKKITLECSQTMGHDKMYWYQQDPGMELHLIHYSYGVNSTEKGDLSSESTVSRIRTEHFPLTLESARPSHTSQYLCASLGNTEAFFGQGTRLTVV.

The V and J genes are TRBV29-1 and TRBJ1-3; possible D gene TRBD1, 5 bases. The CDR3 totals 13 residues. V shed 4 bases and J shed 2 bases, with 9 bases lying between them. Germline assignment: CDR1 SQVTM and CDR2 ANQGSEA. Here the CDR3 reads CSVVWGAGNTIYF. In DNA form, the CDR3 reads TGCAGCGTTGTATGGGGCGCTGGAAACACCATATATTTT.